Listed here is a single T cell receptor beta chain. Its antigen remains unidentified. This entry is derived from a study of a mutant IDH1 vaccine in newly diagnosed glioma. Study-level information: Vaccines began 4-6 weeks after radiotherapy alone, or with temozolomide cycles.

Profiled with immunoSEQ multiplex PCR; TCRdb holds only in-frame clones, not every one. The sample yields around 28,000 clones, 89% seen once. The time point was: week 5, during vaccination. One vaccine dose held 300 ug of mutant IDH1 20-mer peptide and came with topical imiquimod. The sequence was obtained from a man younger than 35 with glioma. The input for sequencing was PBMCs, taken from a glioma patient whose treatment included an IDH1 peptide vaccine.

The CDR3, as DNA: TGTGCCACCAGCAGAGAGCCCGGGCCGGGCACAGATACGCAGTATTTT. It specifies CATSREPGPGTDTQYF. The J gene is TRBJ2-3, the V gene TRBV15; D is ambiguous. V was clipped by 0 bases and J by 1 base, with 11 bases between them. Germline V lookup: CDR1 LNHNV, CDR2 YYDKDF (reference sequence). The CDR3 has 16 amino acids.